This entry describes one T cell receptor beta chain. Using immunoSEQ multiplex PCR, the repertoire was profiled, and TCRdb retains in-frame clones only, with some absent. The sample contains about 200,000 clones, about 85% of which appear only once. This specimen belongs to a study of blood T cell repertoires in COVID-19. Study-wide context: PBMCs, B-cell-depleted T cells, or T cells provided the cDNA or gDNA that made up the material.

This CDR3 region has 15 residues. CDR1 is SGHVS and CDR2 is FQNEAQ in the germline V gene. The V and J ends lost 3 bases and 6 bases respectively, with 14 bases between them. Sequencing used peripheral blood. The clonotype originates from a human donor in a cohort sampled during active COVID-19. The V gene is TRBV7-8, the J gene TRBJ2-2; weak D call: TRBD1 (5 bases). The CDR3 loop is CASSFQGLGAGELFF. CDR3 DNA sequence: TGTGCCAGCAGCTTCCAGGGCTTAGGCGCCGGGGAGCTGTTTTTT.